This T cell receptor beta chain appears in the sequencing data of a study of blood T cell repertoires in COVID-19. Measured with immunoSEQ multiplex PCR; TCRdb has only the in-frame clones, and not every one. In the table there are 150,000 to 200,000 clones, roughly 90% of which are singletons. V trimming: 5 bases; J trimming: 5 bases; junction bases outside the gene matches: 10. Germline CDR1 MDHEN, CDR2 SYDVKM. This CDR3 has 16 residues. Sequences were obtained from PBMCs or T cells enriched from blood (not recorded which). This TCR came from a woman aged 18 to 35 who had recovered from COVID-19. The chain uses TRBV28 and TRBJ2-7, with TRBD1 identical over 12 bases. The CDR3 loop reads CASSPSPGQGAHEQYF. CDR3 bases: TGTGCCAGCAGTCCGTCTCCGGGACAGGGGGCCCACGAGCAGTACTTC. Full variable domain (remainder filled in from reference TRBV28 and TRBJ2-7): DVKVTQSSRYLVKRTGEKVFLECVQDMDHENMFWYRQDPGLGLRLIYFSYDVKMKEKGDIPEGYSVSREKKERFSLILESASTNQTSMYLCASSPSPGQGAHEQYFGPGTRLTVT.